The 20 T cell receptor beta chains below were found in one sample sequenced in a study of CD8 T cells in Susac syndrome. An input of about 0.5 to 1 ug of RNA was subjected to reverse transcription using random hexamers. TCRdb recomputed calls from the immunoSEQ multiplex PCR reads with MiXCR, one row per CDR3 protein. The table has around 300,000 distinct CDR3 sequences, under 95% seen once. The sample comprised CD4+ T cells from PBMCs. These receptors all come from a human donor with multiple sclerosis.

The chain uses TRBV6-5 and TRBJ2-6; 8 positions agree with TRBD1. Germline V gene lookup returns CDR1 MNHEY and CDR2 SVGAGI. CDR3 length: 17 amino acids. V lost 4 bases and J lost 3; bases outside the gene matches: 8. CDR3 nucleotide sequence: TGTGCCAGCAGTTCCCCAAGACAGGGGCGTGGGGCCAACGTCCTGACTTTC. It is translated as CASSSPRQGRGANVLTF.

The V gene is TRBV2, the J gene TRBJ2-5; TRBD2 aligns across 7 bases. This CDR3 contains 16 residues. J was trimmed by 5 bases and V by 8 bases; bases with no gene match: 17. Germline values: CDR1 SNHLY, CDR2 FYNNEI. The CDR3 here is CASGPTGGAQGETQYF. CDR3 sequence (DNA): TGTGCCAGCGGACCTACGGGGGGAGCCCAGGGTGAGACCCAGTACTTC.

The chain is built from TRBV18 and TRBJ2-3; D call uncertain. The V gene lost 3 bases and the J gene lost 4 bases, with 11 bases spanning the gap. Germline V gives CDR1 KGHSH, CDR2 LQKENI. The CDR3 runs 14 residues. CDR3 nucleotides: TGTGCCAGCTCACCTGCCGGTGAGTCAGATACGCAGTATTTT. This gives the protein CASSPAGESDTQYF.

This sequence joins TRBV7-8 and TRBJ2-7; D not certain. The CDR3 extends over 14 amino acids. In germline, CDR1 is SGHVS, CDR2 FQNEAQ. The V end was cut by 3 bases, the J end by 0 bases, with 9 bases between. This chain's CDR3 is CASSLYRFSYEQYF. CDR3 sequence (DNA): TGTGCCAGCAGCTTGTACAGATTCTCCTACGAGCAGTACTTC.

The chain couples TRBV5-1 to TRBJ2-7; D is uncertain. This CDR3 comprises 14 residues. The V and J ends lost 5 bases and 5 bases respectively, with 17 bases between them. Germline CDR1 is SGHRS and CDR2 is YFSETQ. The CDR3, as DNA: TGCGCCAGCAGTTTTCTGGACCGCAAAGACGAGCAGTACTTC. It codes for CASSFLDRKDEQYF. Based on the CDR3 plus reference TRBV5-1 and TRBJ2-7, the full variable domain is KAGVTQTPRYLIKTRGQQVTLSCSPISGHRSVSWYQQTPGQGLQFLFEYFSETQRNKGNFPGRFSGRQFSNSRSEMNVSTLELGDSALYLCASSFLDRKDEQYFGPGTRLTVT.

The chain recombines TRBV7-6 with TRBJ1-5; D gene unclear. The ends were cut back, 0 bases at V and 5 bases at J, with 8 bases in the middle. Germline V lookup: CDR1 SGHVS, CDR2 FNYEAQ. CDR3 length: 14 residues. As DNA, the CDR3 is TGTGCCAGCAGCTTAGCGGTGGGGTATCAGCCCCAGCATTTT. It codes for CASSLAVGYQPQHF.

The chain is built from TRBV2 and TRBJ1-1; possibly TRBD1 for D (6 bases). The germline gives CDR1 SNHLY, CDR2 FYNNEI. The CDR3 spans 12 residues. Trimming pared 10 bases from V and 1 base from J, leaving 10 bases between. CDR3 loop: CATETGNTEAFF. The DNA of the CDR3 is TGTGCCACCGAGACAGGGAACACTGAAGCTTTCTTT.

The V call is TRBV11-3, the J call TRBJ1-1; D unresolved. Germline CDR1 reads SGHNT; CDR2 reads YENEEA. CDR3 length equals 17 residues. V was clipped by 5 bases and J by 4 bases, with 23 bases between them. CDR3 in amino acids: CASSLTPPPRGLTEAFF. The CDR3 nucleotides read TGTGCCAGCAGCCTTACCCCTCCGCCGCGCGGGCTCACTGAAGCTTTCTTT.

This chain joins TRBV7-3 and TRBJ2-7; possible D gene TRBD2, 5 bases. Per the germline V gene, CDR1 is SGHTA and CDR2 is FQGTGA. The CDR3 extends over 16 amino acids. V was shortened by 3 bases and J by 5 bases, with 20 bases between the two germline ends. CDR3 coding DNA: TGTGCCAGCAGCTTGAACGCCGGCCCCCGGGAAGACGAGCAGTACTTC. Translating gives CASSLNAGPREDEQYF.

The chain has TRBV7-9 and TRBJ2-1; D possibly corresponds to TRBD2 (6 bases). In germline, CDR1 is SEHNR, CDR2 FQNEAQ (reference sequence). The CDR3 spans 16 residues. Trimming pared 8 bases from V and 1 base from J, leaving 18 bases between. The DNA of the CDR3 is TGTGCCAGCGCTACGGATTGGGCGGGATCCTACAATGAGCAGTTCTTC. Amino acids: CASATDWAGSYNEQFF.

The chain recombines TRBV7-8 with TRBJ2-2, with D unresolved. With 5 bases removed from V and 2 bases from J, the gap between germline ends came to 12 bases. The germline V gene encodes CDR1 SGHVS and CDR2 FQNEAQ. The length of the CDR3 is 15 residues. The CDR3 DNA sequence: TGTGCCAGCAGCCAAAGCCGCGGAAACACCGGGGAGCTGTTTTTT. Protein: CASSQSRGNTGELFF.

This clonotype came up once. CDR3 in amino acids: CSARQGLGYTF. The CDR3 region has the DNA TGCAGTGCGCGCCAGGGGTTGGGCTACACCTTC. The chain is built from TRBV20-1 and TRBJ1-2; TRBD1 might be the D (6 bases). This CDR3 is 11 amino acids long. Trimming took 6 bases from V and 8 from J, leaving 13 bases between them. CDR1 DFQATT and CDR2 SNEGSKA come from the germline V gene (reference sequence).

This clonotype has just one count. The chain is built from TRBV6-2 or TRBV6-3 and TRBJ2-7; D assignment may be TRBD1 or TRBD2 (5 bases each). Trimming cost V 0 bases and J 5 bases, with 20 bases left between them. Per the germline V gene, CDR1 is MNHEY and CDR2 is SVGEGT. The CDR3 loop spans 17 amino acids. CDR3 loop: CASSYSRLSEGRNEQYF. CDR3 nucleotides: TGTGCCAGCAGTTACTCGAGACTAAGCGAGGGGCGGAACGAGCAGTACTTC.

As DNA, the CDR3 is TGTGCCAGCTCACCACCACGGGGACAGGGGTCCGTGAACACTGAAGCTTTCTTT. It codes for CASSPPRGQGSVNTEAFF. The chain links TRBV18 to TRBJ1-1, with 10 bases aligning to TRBD1. CDR1 and CDR2 (germline): KGHSH, LQKENI. The junction had 7 bases not matched to a gene; V was cut back by 0 bases and J by 0 bases. There are 18 residues in the CDR3. Full variable domain (remainder filled in from reference TRBV18 and TRBJ1-1): NAGVMQNPRHLVRRRGQEARLRCSPMKGHSHVYWYRQLPEEGLKFMVYLQKENIIDESGMPKERFSAEFPKEGPSILRIQQVVRGDSAAYFCASSPPRGQGSVNTEAFFGQGTRLTVV.

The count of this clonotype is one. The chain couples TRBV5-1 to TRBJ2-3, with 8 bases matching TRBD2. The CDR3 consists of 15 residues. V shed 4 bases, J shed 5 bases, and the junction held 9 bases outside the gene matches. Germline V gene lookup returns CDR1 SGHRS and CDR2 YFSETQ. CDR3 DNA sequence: TGCGCCAGCAGCGCACCAGCGGGAGACGGAGATACGCAGTATTTT. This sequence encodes CASSAPAGDGDTQYF.

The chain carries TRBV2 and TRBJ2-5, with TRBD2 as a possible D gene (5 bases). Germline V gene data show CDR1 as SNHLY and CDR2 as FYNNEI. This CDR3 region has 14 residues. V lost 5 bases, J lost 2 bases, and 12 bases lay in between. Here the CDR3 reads CASSWNEGQETQYF. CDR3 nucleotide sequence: TGTGCCAGCAGTTGGAACGAGGGTCAAGAGACCCAGTACTTC.

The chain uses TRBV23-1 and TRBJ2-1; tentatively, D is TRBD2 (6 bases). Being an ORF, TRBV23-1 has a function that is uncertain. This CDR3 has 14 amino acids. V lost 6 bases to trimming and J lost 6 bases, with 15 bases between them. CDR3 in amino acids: CASRKGLLINEQFF. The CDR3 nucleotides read TGCGCCAGCAGAAAGGGACTTCTTATCAATGAGCAGTTCTTC.

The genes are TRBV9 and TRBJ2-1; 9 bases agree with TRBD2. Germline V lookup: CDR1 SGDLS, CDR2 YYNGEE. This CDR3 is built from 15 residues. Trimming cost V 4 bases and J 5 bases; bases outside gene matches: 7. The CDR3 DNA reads TGTGCCAGCAGCCCGGATCCTAGCGGGAACAATGAGCAGTTCTTC. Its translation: CASSPDPSGNNEQFF.

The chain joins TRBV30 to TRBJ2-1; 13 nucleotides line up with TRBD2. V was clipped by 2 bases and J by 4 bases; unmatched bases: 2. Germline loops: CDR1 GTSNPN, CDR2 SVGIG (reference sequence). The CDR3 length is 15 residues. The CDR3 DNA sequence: TGTGCCTGGAGTCTGGGACTAGCGGGGTACAATGAGCAGTTCTTC. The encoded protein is CAWSLGLAGYNEQFF.

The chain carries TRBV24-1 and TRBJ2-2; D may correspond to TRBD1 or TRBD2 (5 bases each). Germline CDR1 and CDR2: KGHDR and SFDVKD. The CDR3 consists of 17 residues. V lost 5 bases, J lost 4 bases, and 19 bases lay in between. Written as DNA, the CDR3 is TGTGCCACCAGTGGCTCCGACAGCCTAGGACTCACCGGGGAGCTGTTTTTT. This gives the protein CATSGSDSLGLTGELFF.